This TCR beta chain was found in a study of fetal regulatory T cell absence and autoimmunity. Study-level background: The IPEX patients lacked clinical diabetes but had exocrine pancreas autoimmunity. Study-level findings and limits: Oligoclonal TCR enrichment in pancreas over cord blood reached over 85-fold for some clones. In IPEX syndrome, oligoclonal enrichment was read as supporting prenatal antigen-driven autoimmunity in the pancreas.

This CDR3 contains 15 residues. From germline, CDR1 is SGHRS and CDR2 YFSETQ. V lost 7 bases, J lost 5 bases, and 21 bases lay in between. Here immunoSEQ multiplex PCR was the method, and the copy in TCRdb shows in-frame clones only, minus some. The sample yields 46,000 or so clones, about four fifths seen once. Details on this clone: Its antigen is undetermined.

The receptor's source is a newborn boy with IPEX syndrome. The J gene is TRBJ1-1, the V gene TRBV5-1; D might be TRBD1 (6 bases). The material sequenced was cord blood. CDR3: CASGPLAGGVTEAFF. The DNA of the CDR3 is TGCGCCAGCGGCCCTTTAGCGGGGGGCGTTACTGAAGCTTTCTTT. Together with reference TRBV5-1 and TRBJ1-1, the CDR3 gives the full variable domain: KAGVTQTPRYLIKTRGQQVTLSCSPISGHRSVSWYQQTPGQGLQFLFEYFSETQRNKGNFPGRFSGRQFSNSRSEMNVSTLELGDSALYLCASGPLAGGVTEAFFGQGTRLTVV.